This is a list of T cell receptor beta chains from one sample in a study of T cell repertoires in cytomegalovirus infection. In TCRdb, the reads were re-called with MiXCR into one record per CDR3 protein. The table records some 800,000 distinct CDR3 sequences, roughly 33% of them present only once. Antigens of these TCRs are unknown. Sequenced here: cultured CD8+ T cells from PBMCs, sampled from culture after CMV antigen stimulation. All receptors come from a human donor in good health (CMV status not recorded). Some clones in this sample may be carry-over from other donors' samples. CDR3s include the opening cysteine and the closing phenylalanine or tryptophan.

CDR3aa | j_gene | v_gene
CASLTRGEQFF | TRBJ2-1 | TRBV12-5
CASSLGLAGTQYF | TRBJ2-5 | TRBV7-2
CTSSFRGRGPQETQYF | TRBJ2-5 | TRBV12-3/TRBV12-4
CSVEIYGRYEQYF | TRBJ2-7 | TRBV29-1
CASSQGGGWGGYTF | TRBJ1-2 | TRBV4-1
CASSSETGMDGELFF | TRBJ2-2 | TRBV7-6
CASTITPTDTQYF | TRBJ2-3 | TRBV11-2
CASSGIAGGNEQFF | TRBJ2-1 | TRBV6-2/TRBV6-3
CASSFALAGGRNEQFF | TRBJ2-1 | TRBV7-6
CASSFGTGATPATNEKLFF | TRBJ1-4 | TRBV7-9
CASSPSSRLANYGYTF | TRBJ1-2 | TRBV7-6
CASSEQGARGYTF | TRBJ1-2 | TRBV28
CASPRGSSPDGDTQYF | TRBJ2-3 | TRBV19
CASSPKTGIVEKLFF | TRBJ1-4 | TRBV7-6
CASSARPRDPEPQHF | TRBJ1-5 | TRBV2
CSVEGNGYTF | TRBJ1-2 | TRBV29-1
CASSIGDSSQETQYF | TRBJ2-5 | TRBV19
CASSLMGALLYGYTF | TRBJ1-2 | TRBV28
CASSYSGGGASTDTQYF | TRBJ2-3 | TRBV6-6
CASSGTGKNYGYTF | TRBJ1-2 | TRBV19
CASSLLADARGRGLSTEAFF | TRBJ1-1 | TRBV7-3
CASSMRYEQFF | TRBJ2-1 | TRBV19
CASSLRAGGGTEAFF | TRBJ1-1 | TRBV7-6
CASSSASGQYAGNTIYF | TRBJ1-3 | TRBV6-5
CASSDEAPYGYTF | TRBJ1-2 | TRBV6-1
CASSYSTGMGETQYF | TRBJ2-5 | TRBV11-2
CASSSSGQGGNQPQHF | TRBJ1-5 | TRBV10-2
CARSGGPTYNEQFF | TRBJ2-1 | TRBV6-1
CSVGGESYNEQFF | TRBJ2-1 | TRBV29-1
CATQGFPIYGYTF | TRBJ1-2 | TRBV2
CASSWDVSYNEQFF | TRBJ2-1 | TRBV7-8
CASSYSIQVSYEQYF | TRBJ2-7 | TRBV6-8
CASSLSGTGGDEQFF | TRBJ2-1 | TRBV6-5
CASSQEGQISSAFF | TRBJ1-1 | TRBV4-1
CSARTSGGPIYEQYF | TRBJ2-7 | TRBV20-1
CASSQGGTGSTYGYTF | TRBJ1-2 | TRBV4-1
CASSTTPVNYGYTF | TRBJ1-2 | TRBV12-3/TRBV12-4
CASSLEGHMNTEAFF | TRBJ1-1 | TRBV11-1
CSARGDLLAIEQFF | TRBJ2-1 | TRBV20-1
CASSLEWAGAKNIQYF | TRBJ2-4 | TRBV7-6
CASSNRDRQFF | TRBJ2-1 | TRBV6-2/TRBV6-3
CASSLLTRGREGTEAFF | TRBJ1-1 | TRBV7-3
CASSYSKGYNSPLHF | TRBJ1-6 | TRBV6-5
CATSRVGGVEQYF | TRBJ2-7 | TRBV15
CASSGKGSGLASNQPQHF | TRBJ1-5 | TRBV2
CASSGSLEQFF | TRBJ2-1 | TRBV25-1
CASSFTSGHDEQFF | TRBJ2-1 | TRBV27
CSSSYSKGYNEQFF | TRBJ2-1 | TRBV6-5
CASSMELAAETQYF | TRBJ2-5 | TRBV19
CASSSTGHVETQYF | TRBJ2-5 | TRBV25-1
CASRLGQGDTEAFF | TRBJ1-1 | TRBV4-1
CASSFSGTGGARSMVNPYNEQFF | TRBJ2-1 | TRBV27
CASSYRAGDYNEQFF | TRBJ2-1 | TRBV5-1
CASSIGRGRSYEQYF | TRBJ2-7 | TRBV19
CASSDQLPYEQYF | TRBJ2-7 | TRBV6-1
CASSLSSYTEAFF | TRBJ1-1 | TRBV12-3/TRBV12-4
CASSLETSGGANEQFF | TRBJ2-1 | TRBV7-6
CASSGLAGLEETQYF | TRBJ2-5 | TRBV6-6
CASSLEAWDTGELFF | TRBJ2-2 | TRBV5-1
CASSQRSVGGEAFF | TRBJ1-1 | TRBV4-1